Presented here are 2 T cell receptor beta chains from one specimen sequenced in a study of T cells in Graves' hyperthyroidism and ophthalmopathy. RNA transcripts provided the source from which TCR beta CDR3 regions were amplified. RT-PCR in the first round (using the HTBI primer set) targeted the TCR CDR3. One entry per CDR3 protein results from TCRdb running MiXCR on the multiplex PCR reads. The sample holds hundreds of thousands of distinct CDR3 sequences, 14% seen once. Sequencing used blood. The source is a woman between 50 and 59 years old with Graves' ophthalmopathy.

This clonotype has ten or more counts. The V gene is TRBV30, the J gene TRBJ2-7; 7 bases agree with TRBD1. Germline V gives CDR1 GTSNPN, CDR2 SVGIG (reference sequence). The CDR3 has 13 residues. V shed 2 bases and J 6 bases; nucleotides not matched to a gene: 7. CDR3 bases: TGTGCCTGGAGTTCGACAGGGCCTAGCGAGCAGTACTTC. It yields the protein CAWSSTGPSEQYF.

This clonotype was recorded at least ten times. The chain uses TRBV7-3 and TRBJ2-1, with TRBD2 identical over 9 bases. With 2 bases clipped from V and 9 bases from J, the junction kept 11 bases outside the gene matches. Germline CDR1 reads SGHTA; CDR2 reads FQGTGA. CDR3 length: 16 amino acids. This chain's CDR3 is CASSLWGAGTSFEQFF. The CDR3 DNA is TGTGCCAGCAGCTTATGGGGAGCCGGGACTAGCTTTGAGCAGTTCTTC. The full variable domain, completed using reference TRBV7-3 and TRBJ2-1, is GAGVSQTPSNKVTEKGKYVELRCDPISGHTALYWYRQSLGQGPEFLIYFQGTGAADDSGLPNDRFFAVRPEGSVSTLKIQRTERGDSAVYLCASSLWGAGTSFEQFFGPGTRLTVL.